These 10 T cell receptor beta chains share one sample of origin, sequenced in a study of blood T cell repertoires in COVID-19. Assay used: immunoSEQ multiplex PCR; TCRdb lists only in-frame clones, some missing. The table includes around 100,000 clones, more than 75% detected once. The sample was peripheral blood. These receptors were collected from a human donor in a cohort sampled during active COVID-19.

The CDR3 spells CATSYHRGDGYTF. In DNA form, the CDR3 reads TGTGCCACCAGCTATCACAGGGGTGATGGCTACACCTTC. The chain uses TRBV15 and TRBJ1-2; 7 nucleotides align to TRBD1. With V trimmed by 5 bases and J by 6 bases, 6 bases remained unmatched. The CDR3 loop spans 13 amino acids. Per germline, CDR1 LNHNV and CDR2 YYDKDF (reference sequence). The complete variable domain, with remaining parts taken from reference TRBV15 and TRBJ1-2, reads DAMVIQNPRYQVTQFGKPVTLSCSQTLNHNVMYWYQQKSSQAPKLLFHYYDKDFNNEADTPDNFQSRRPNTSFCFLDIRSPGLGDTAMYLCATSYHRGDGYTFGSGTRLTVV.

The CDR3 spells CASSPGLAGGHPSTDTQYF. In DNA form, the CDR3 reads TGTGCCAGTAGTCCGGGACTAGCGGGGGGGCACCCTAGCACAGATACGCAGTATTTT. The V and J genes are TRBV19 and TRBJ2-3; TRBD2 aligns across 16 bases. This CDR3 region has 19 residues. V lost 5 bases, J lost 0 bases, and 8 bases stayed unmatched. Germline lookup yields CDR1 LNHDA and CDR2 SQIVND (reference sequence).

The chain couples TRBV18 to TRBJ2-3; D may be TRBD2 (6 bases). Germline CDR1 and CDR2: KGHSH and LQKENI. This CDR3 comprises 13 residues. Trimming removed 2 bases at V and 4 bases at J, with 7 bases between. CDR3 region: CASSPSGADTQYF. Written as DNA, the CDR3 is TGTGCCAGCTCACCATCGGGGGCAGATACGCAGTATTTT.

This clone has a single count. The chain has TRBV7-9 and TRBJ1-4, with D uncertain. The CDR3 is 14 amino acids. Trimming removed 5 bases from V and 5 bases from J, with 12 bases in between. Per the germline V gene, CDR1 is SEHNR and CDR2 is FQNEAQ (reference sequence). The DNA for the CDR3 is TGTGCCAGCAGCCTCAACAGCGGGAATGAAAAACTGTTTTTT. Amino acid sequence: CASSLNSGNEKLFF.

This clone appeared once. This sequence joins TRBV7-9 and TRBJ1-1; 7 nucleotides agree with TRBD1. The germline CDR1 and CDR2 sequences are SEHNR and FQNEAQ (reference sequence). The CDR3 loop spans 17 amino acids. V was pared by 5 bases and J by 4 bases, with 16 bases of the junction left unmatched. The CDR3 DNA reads TGTGCCAGCAGCCCTAGACAGGGTATAGACTGGGGCACTGAAGCTTTCTTT. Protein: CASSPRQGIDWGTEAFF. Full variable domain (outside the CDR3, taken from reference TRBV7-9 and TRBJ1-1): DTGVSQNPRHKITKRGQNVTFRCDPISEHNRLYWYRQTLGQGPEFLTYFQNEAQLEKSRLLSDRFSAERPKGSFSTLEIQRTEQGDSAMYLCASSPRQGIDWGTEAFFGQGTRLTVV.

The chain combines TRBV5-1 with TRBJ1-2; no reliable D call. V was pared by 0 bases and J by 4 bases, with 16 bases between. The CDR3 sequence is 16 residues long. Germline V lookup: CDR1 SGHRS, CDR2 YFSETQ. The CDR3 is CASSLVLGRVSYGYTF. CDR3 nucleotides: TGCGCCAGCAGCTTGGTCCTCGGGAGGGTTAGCTATGGCTACACCTTC.

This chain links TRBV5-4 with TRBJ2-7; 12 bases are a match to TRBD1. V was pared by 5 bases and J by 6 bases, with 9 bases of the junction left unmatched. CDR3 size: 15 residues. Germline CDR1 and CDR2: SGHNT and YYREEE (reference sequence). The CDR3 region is CASSFAGTGGAEQYF. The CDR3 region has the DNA TGTGCCAGCAGTTTCGCCGGGACAGGGGGCGCCGAGCAGTACTTC.

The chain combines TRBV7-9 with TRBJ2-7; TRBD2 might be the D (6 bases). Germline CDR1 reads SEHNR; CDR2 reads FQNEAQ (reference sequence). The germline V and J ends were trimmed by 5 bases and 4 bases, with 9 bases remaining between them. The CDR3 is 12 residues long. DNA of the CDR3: TGTGCCAGCAGCGCAAGCGGGTACGAGCAGTACTTC. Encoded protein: CASSASGYEQYF.

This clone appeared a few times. In DNA form, the CDR3 reads TGCGCCAGCAGCCCCGGGACAGGGGAGGGGACCCTCCACTTT. Translated: CASSPGTGEGTLHF. The V gene is TRBV5-1, the J gene TRBJ1-6, with TRBD1 identical over 10 bases. Germline CDR1 SGHRS, CDR2 YFSETQ. The CDR3 is 14 amino acids. The J segment lost 14 bases and the V segment lost 4 bases, leaving 9 bases of the junction unmatched.

CDR3 sequence reads: CASSSTVSSYNEQFF. As DNA, the CDR3 is TGTGCCAGCAGCTCGACTGTAAGCTCCTACAATGAGCAGTTCTTC. The rearrangement joins TRBV11-3 to TRBJ2-1, with D unresolved. The germline V and J ends were trimmed by 4 bases and 0 bases, with 10 bases remaining between them. This CDR3 contains 15 residues. Germline-derived CDR1 and CDR2 are SGHNT and YENEEA.